One T cell receptor beta chain is described in this entry. What it recognizes is unknown. The library came from three nested PCR rounds adapted from ARM-PCR protocols. One entry per CDR3 protein, called by TCRdb with MiXCR from the multiplex PCR reads. Here the sample spans tens of thousands of distinct CDR3 sequences, roughly two thirds being singletons. No cell sorting was done before RNA was extracted from the tissue. More than 3 cm separated this lung sample from the edge of the tumor. Germline values: CDR1 SGHTA, CDR2 FQGTGA. V shed 5 bases, J shed 14 bases, and the junction held 9 bases outside the gene matches. The CDR3 consists of 12 residues. This entry comes from a study of tumor and adjacent non-tumor tissue in lung cancer. Whole-study context: Stage I to III disease affected about ten men and about 5 women aged roughly 31 to 85. Study-wide results and limits: Tumor TCR diversity, when higher, was linked to shorter survival.

The receptor comes from a woman aged 40 to 50 with non-small cell lung cancer. The source material was distant non-tumor lung tissue. The chain combines TRBV7-3 with TRBJ2-1; 7 nucleotides align to TRBD2. As DNA, the CDR3 is TGTGCCAGCAGCCCGTGGGAGGGTCGGAAGTTCTTC. Residues: CASSPWEGRKFF. Variable domain in full (rest from reference TRBV7-3 and TRBJ2-1): GAGVSQTPSNKVTEKGKYVELRCDPISGHTALYWYRQSLGQGPEFLIYFQGTGAADDSGLPNDRFFAVRPEGSVSTLKIQRTERGDSAVYLCASSPWEGRKFFGPGTRLTVL.